This T cell receptor (beta chain) emerged from a study of OX40 agonist ivuxolimab in advanced cancers. The overall study: The dose of intravenous ivuxolimab that patients received every 2 weeks ranged from 0.01 to 10 mg/kg.

The ends were cut back, 1 base at V and 1 base at J, with 4 bases in the middle. CDR3 size: 13 residues. Germline V gives CDR1 LGHNA, CDR2 YSLEER. Clones were sequenced by immunoSEQ multiplex PCR, and TCRdb holds only the in-frame ones, with some missing. The sample lists 85,000 to 120,000 clones; 90% were seen once. Study conclusions and caveats: The antigen specificity of the peripheral T cells (those that were expanded) was not determined.

Comment on this clone: Its antigen is still unknown. At the DNA level, this CDR3 is encoded by other sequences in the same sample as well.

This chain links TRBV4-3 with TRBJ1-2; no reliable D call. The receptor was derived from an adult with an advanced solid tumor such as melanoma, head and neck, liver or kidney cancer. Specimen: CD4+ or CD8+ T cells sorted from blood, collected in a trial of the OX40 agonist ivuxolimab. DNA for the CDR3: TGCGCCAGCAGCCAAGGTGTTAACTATGGCTACACCTTC. Protein product: CASSQGVNYGYTF.